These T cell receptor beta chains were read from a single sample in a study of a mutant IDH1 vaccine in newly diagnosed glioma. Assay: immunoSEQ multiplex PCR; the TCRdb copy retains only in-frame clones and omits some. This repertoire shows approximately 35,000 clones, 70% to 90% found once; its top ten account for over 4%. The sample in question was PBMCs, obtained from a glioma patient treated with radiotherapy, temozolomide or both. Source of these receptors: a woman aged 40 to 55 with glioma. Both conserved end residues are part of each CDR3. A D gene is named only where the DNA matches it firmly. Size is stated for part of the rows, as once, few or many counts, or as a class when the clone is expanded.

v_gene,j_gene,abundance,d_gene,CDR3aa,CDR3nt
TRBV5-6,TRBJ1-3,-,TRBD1,CASSKGTGYSGNTIYF,TGTGCCAGCAGCAAGGGGACAGGATACTCTGGAAACACCATATATTTT
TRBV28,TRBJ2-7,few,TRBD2,CASSLWLAGGEQYF,TGTGCCAGCAGTTTATGGCTAGCGGGCGGTGAGCAGTACTTC
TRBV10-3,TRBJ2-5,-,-,CAISESGRVQETQYF,TGTGCCATCAGTGAGTCGGGTAGGGTCCAAGAGACCCAGTACTTC
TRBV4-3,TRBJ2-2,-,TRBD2,CASSQERGGRTGELFF,TGCGCCAGCAGCCAAGAGCGGGGGGGCCGAACCGGGGAGCTGTTTTTT
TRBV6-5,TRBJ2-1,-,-,CASSYSGTGHYNEQFF,TGTGCCAGCAGCTACTCCGGGACTGGACACTACAATGAGCAGTTCTTC
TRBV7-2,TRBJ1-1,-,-,CASSLGAGLNTEAFF,TGTGCCAGCAGCCTAGGAGCAGGACTAAACACTGAAGCTTTCTTT
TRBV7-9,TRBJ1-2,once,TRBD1,CASSSFDRAGGYTF,TGTGCCAGCAGCTCATTCGACAGGGCGGGTGGCTACACCTTC
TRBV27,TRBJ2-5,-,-,CASSFPLRTQYF,TGTGCCAGCAGTTTCCCCCTCCGGACCCAGTACTTC
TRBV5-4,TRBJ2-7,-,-,CASSSLAASDTYEQYF,TGTGCCAGCAGCTCCCTGGCGGCTAGCGACACCTACGAGCAGTACTTC
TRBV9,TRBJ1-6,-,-,CASSGSVAPNSPLHF,TGTGCCAGCAGCGGTTCGGTTGCCCCGAATTCACCCCTCCACTTT
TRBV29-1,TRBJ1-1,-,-,CSVDSGTEAFF,TGCAGCGTGGATTCCGGGACCGAAGCTTTCTTT
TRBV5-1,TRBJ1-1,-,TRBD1,CASSSGGGDTEAFF,TGCGCCAGCAGTTCAGGGGGTGGGGACACTGAAGCTTTCTTT
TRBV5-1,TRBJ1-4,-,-,CASSRDLATNEKLFF,TGCGCCAGCTCTCGGGACCTTGCAACTAATGAAAAACTGTTTTTT
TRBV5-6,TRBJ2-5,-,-,CASSLLSGQETQYF,TGTGCCAGCAGCTTGTTATCTGGTCAAGAGACCCAGTACTTC
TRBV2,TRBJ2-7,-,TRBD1,CASSARTGGHYEQYF,TGTGCCAGCAGTGCTAGGACAGGGGGCCACTACGAGCAGTACTTC
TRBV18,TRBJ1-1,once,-,CASSKLGQRSTEAFF,TGTGCCAGCTCGAAACTCGGACAGAGGAGCACTGAAGCTTTCTTT
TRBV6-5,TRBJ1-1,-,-,CASSYGGSRTEAFF,TGTGCCAGCAGTTATGGGGGTTCTCGGACTGAAGCTTTCTTT
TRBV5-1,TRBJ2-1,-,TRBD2,CASRGGTIDNEQFF,TGCGCCAGCCGGGGAGGGACTATTGACAATGAGCAGTTCTTC
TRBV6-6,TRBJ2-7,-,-,CASRPGHREQYF,TGTGCCAGCAGGCCGGGACACAGAGAGCAGTACTTC
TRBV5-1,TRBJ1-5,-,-,CASAPSSNQPQHF,TGCGCCAGCGCCCCATCCAGCAATCAGCCCCAGCATTTT
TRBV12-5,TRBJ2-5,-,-,CASRTEYSETQYF,TGTGCTAGTCGGACAGAATATTCGGAGACCCAGTACTTC
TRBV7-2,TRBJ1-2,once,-,CASSLEPTGGNGYTF,TGTGCCAGCAGCTTAGAGCCGACGGGGGGAAATGGCTACACCTTC
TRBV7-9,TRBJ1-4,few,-,CASSLIRNTEKLFF,TGTGCCAGCAGCTTAATCCGGAACACAGAAAAACTGTTTTTT
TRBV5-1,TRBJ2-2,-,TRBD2,CASSLISGLAATGELFF,TGCGCCAGCAGCTTGATTTCGGGACTAGCGGCTACCGGGGAGCTGTTTTTT
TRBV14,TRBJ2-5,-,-,CASNSRETQYF,TGTGCCAGCAATTCAAGGGAGACCCAGTACTTC
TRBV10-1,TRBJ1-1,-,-,CASSAEPGRTEAFF,TGCGCCAGCAGTGCCGAACCAGGGAGAACTGAAGCTTTCTTT
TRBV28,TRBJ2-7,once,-,CASETDGTYEQYF,TGTGCCAGCGAGACAGACGGTACCTACGAGCAGTACTTC
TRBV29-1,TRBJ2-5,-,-,CSARDRQETQYF,TGCAGCGCTAGGGACCGCCAAGAGACCCAGTACTTC
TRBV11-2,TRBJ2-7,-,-,CASSLWFGTNSYEQYF,TGTGCCAGCAGCTTATGGTTCGGGACGAACTCCTACGAGCAGTACTTC
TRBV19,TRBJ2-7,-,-,CASRAGLTGHEQYF,TGTGCCAGTAGGGCGGGACTCACTGGACACGAGCAGTACTTC
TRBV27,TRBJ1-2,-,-,CASSPGLPPFYGYTF,TGTGCCAGCAGTCCCGGACTTCCTCCCTTCTATGGCTACACCTTC
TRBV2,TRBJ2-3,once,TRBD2,CASRLGTSGTDTQYF,TGTGCCAGCAGACTGGGGACTAGCGGCACAGATACGCAGTATTTT